This T cell receptor (beta chain) was recorded in a study of blood T cell repertoires in COVID-19. Across the study: The samples span acute and convalescent COVID-19 from the United States, Italy and Spain.

Cohorts were based on clinical histories the participants reported. The recovered donors of Cohort 3 showed two negative PCRs, clearance, or symptom resolution. Sequencing was performed with immunoSEQ multiplex PCR; in TCRdb, only in-frame clones are kept and a portion is missing. The sample includes about 250,000 clones, about 93% of them seen just once. The germline V gene encodes CDR1 SGHTA and CDR2 FQGTGA. The CDR3 contains 15 residues. V gave up 1 base and J gave up 5 bases, with 14 bases separating them. Specimen: PBMCs or T cells enriched from blood (not recorded which). The chain employs TRBV7-3 and TRBJ2-5, with TRBD2 as a possible D gene (6 bases). This TCR derives from a woman aged 18-29 years who had recovered from COVID-19. CDR3 region: CASSLSGAEAETQYF. CDR3 sequence (DNA): TGTGCCAGCAGCTTAAGCGGGGCTGAGGCTGAGACCCAGTACTTC.